One sample yielded the 23 T cell receptor beta chains listed below, sequenced in a study of T-cell memory formation after mild COVID-19. Each CDR3 protein gets one entry after TCRdb re-called the 5' RACE reads with MiXCR. Altogether about 100,000 distinct CDR3 sequences are present, 8.5% to 14% being singletons, with the ten largest covering about two fifths. Sequencing was carried out using PBMCs or a T cell subset sorted from them (not recorded which). Receptors were obtained from a man younger than 35 who had mild COVID-19 (a few samples of this study predate the infection). Cell type and time point are not known.

This clonotype was detected only a few times. This chain links TRBV5-1 with TRBJ2-6, with 9 positions matching TRBD1. CDR3 size: 21 residues. Germline CDR1 and CDR2: SGHRS and YFSETQ. V lost 2 bases and J lost 0; bases outside the gene matches: 15. The DNA for the CDR3 is TGCGCCAGCAGCTTTCCGGGACAGGGTAACCCCTCCCTCTCTGGGGCCAACGTCCTGACTTTC. Its protein is CASSFPGQGNPSLSGANVLTF.

The sample holds a few counts of this clonotype. The J gene is TRBJ2-1, the V gene TRBV18, with TRBD1 as a possible D gene (5 bases). Trimming shortened V by 2 bases and J by 4 bases, and 18 bases separated the two germline ends. The CDR3 has 17 amino acids. In germline, CDR1 is KGHSH, CDR2 LQKENI. CDR3 residues: CASSPRGSQVLYNEQFF. The CDR3 DNA reads TGTGCCAGCTCACCAAGGGGAAGTCAGGTCTTATACAATGAGCAGTTCTTC.

The chain couples TRBV7-2 to TRBJ2-7; no clear D. The CDR3 sequence is 13 residues long. V lost 8 bases to trimming and J lost 0 bases, with 11 bases between them. Germline CDR1 is SGHTA and CDR2 is FQGNSA. The CDR3 nucleotides are TGTGCCAGCTCCCCGGGCAACTCCTACGAGCAGTACGTC. It codes for CASSPGNSYEQYV.

Many counts were recorded for this clonotype. V usage is TRBV11-2 and J usage is TRBJ2-5, with D possibly being TRBD2 (6 bases). Germline CDR1 is SGHAT and CDR2 is FQNNGV. The V and J ends lost 5 bases and 1 base respectively, with 14 bases between them. The CDR3 has 15 amino acids. CDR3 nucleotides: TGTGCCAGCAGCCCCCCCGCCGGGGGCCAAGAGACCCAGTACTTC. Residues: CASSPPAGGQETQYF.

The chain combines TRBV7-3 with TRBJ1-2; D may be TRBD1 (6 bases). The germline V and J ends were trimmed by 5 bases and 3 bases, with 16 bases remaining between them. The CDR3 runs to 15 residues. CDR1 and CDR2 from the germline V gene are SGHTA and FQGTGA. CDR3 protein: CASSPRGGAYYGYTF. The CDR3 bases are TGTGCCAGCAGCCCCCGAGGGGGGGCGTACTATGGCTACACCTTC.

This clonotype was found many times. The chain joins TRBV7-9 to TRBJ2-7; D uncertain. This CDR3 is built from 13 residues. Germline V gene data show CDR1 as SEHNR and CDR2 as FQNEAQ (reference sequence). V shed 5 bases and J shed 6 bases, with 14 bases lying between them. This CDR3 reads CASSPPGGSEQYF. The CDR3 DNA reads as TGTGCCAGCAGCCCCCCAGGCGGAAGCGAGCAGTACTTC.

In this sample, this clonotype turned up a few times. The chain uses TRBV18 and TRBJ1-5; 12 bases fit TRBD1. V lost 1 base to trimming and J lost 6 bases; unmatched junction nucleotides: 1. This CDR3 is built from 15 residues. Germline V lookup: CDR1 KGHSH, CDR2 LQKENI. CDR3 in DNA: TGTGCCAGCTCACCACGGGACAGGGGGCTTCAGCCCCAGCATTTT. Protein product: CASSPRDRGLQPQHF.

This clonotype was counted between two and nine times. The chain recombines TRBV12-5 with TRBJ1-1; D not resolved. The CDR3 consists of 13 residues. Germline CDR1 reads LGHNT; CDR2 reads FRNRAP. Trimming stripped 1 base from V and 9 bases from J, with 12 bases between. The CDR3 region is CASGLGSTRKAFF. CDR3 sequence (DNA): TGTGCTAGTGGTTTGGGGAGTACACGAAAAGCTTTCTTT.

This clonotype was observed many times. The CDR3, as DNA: TGCGCCAGCAGCCAAGATGGGGGCCCCGGGGAGCAGTACTTC. This translates into CASSQDGGPGEQYF. The chain recombines TRBV4-1 with TRBJ2-7; D is possibly TRBD1 (6 bases). Germline assignment: CDR1 MGHRA and CDR2 YSYEKL. The length of the CDR3 is 14 residues. V was trimmed by 0 bases and J by 7 bases, leaving 13 bases between them.

Here the CDR3 DNA reads TGCGCCAGCAGGGGACAGGGTCGCGGGGGAAATACGCAGTATTTT. It codes for CASRGQGRGGNTQYF. The chain employs TRBV10-2 and TRBJ2-3; 9 positions agree with TRBD1. Germline CDR1 WSHSY, CDR2 SAAADI. Germline trimming cut 6 bases from V and 7 bases from J; bases unmatched to any gene: 11. The CDR3 length is 15 residues.

This chain uses TRBV10-1 with TRBJ2-7; tentatively, D is TRBD1 (6 bases). Between the trimmed V and J ends, which lost 6 bases and 3 bases, there was a span of 12 bases. Germline CDR1 WNHNN, CDR2 SYGVQD (reference sequence). There are 13 residues in the CDR3. The CDR3, as DNA: TGCGCCAGCAGCAGGGGAAGGGGCTACGAGCAGTACTTC. Translating gives CASSRGRGYEQYF.

The chain links TRBV7-3 to TRBJ1-6, with D hard to call. V was clipped by 5 bases and J by 9 bases, with 11 bases between them. The CDR3 sequence is 13 residues long. Germline CDR1 is SGHTA and CDR2 is FQGTGA. In nucleotides, the CDR3 is TGTGCCAGCAGCAGTAGTATGGGTTCACCCCTCCACTTT. It encodes CASSSSMGSPLHF.

The chain carries TRBV6-1 and TRBJ1-1, with 7 bases fitting TRBD1. This CDR3 has 13 amino acids. V lost 6 bases to trimming and J lost 6 bases; unmatched junction nucleotides: 7. CDR1 is MNHNS, CDR2 SASEGT, per germline. In DNA, the CDR3 is TGTGCCAGCAGGGAGGGCCAGGGGGCTGAAGCTTTCTTT. This codes for CASREGQGAEAFF.

This clonotype was seen repeatedly, ten times or more. A junction end diverges from the germline sequence, so it may reflect a read error. The chain uses TRBV6-5 and TRBJ1-3, with D possibly being TRBD1 (5 bases). The V gene's germline CDR1 is MNHEY and CDR2 SVGAGI. This CDR3 spans 10 amino acids. The CDR3 DNA sequence: TGTGCCAGCAGTCCGACAGCATTCCATTTT. It encodes CASSPTAFHF.

V is TRBV11-2 and J is TRBJ2-1; 12 nucleotides agree with TRBD1. J lost 8 bases, V lost 5 bases, and 13 bases had no gene match. CDR3 length: 17 amino acids. Germline V gene lookup returns CDR1 SGHAT and CDR2 FQNNGV. The CDR3: CASSLRAGTGGLDEQFF. Here the CDR3 DNA reads TGTGCCAGCAGCCTTCGCGCCGGGACAGGGGGCTTGGATGAGCAGTTCTTC. Combining the CDR3 with reference TRBV11-2 and TRBJ2-1 gives the whole variable domain EAGVAQSPRYKIIEKRQSVAFWCNPISGHATLYWYQQILGQGPKLLIQFQNNGVVDDSQLPKDRFSAERLKGVDSTLKIQPAKLEDSAVYLCASSLRAGTGGLDEQFFGPGTRLTVL.

This clonotype was counted only a few times. The gene calls are TRBV3-1 and TRBJ2-5, with 9 bases that match TRBD1. V lost 1 base to trimming and J lost 7 bases; unmatched junction nucleotides: 16. This CDR3 has 18 amino acids. The germline CDR1 and CDR2 sequences are LGHDT and YNNKEL (reference sequence). The CDR3 loop reads CASSQGGGGQGYQRTQYF. The CDR3 DNA reads TGTGCCAGCAGCCAAGGCGGCGGAGGACAGGGGTACCAGCGGACCCAGTACTTC.

This chain connects TRBV11-2 to TRBJ2-7; TRBD2 aligns across 7 bases. Germline CDR1 is SGHAT and CDR2 is FQNNGV. The CDR3 has 16 residues. The V segment lost 5 bases and the J segment 0 bases; nucleotides outside the gene matches: 10. Here the CDR3 DNA reads TGTGCCAGCAGCCTTGGTCGCGGGGGTAGCTCCTACGAGCAGTACTTC. Protein sequence: CASSLGRGGSSYEQYF.

This clonotype was picked up a small number of times. The chain carries TRBV6-2 or TRBV6-3 and TRBJ2-3; 10 nucleotides agree with TRBD2. Looked up from germline, CDR1 is MNHEY and CDR2 is SVGEGT. The J segment lost 3 bases and the V segment lost 2 bases, leaving 8 bases of the junction unmatched. This CDR3 is built from 17 residues. The CDR3 reads CASSYPTSGESTDTQYF. The DNA of the CDR3 is TGTGCCAGCAGTTACCCAACTAGCGGGGAAAGTACAGATACGCAGTATTTT.

V usage is TRBV7-2 and J usage is TRBJ2-3, with 11 bases lining up with TRBD1. This CDR3 has 15 residues. CDR1 is SGHTA, CDR2 FQGNSA, per germline. J gave up 5 bases and V 0 bases, and 1 base lay outside the gene matches. The CDR3 nucleotides read TGTGCCAGCAGCTTAGCGGGACAGGGGGGAGATACGCAGTATTTT. Its translation is CASSLAGQGGDTQYF.

V is TRBV4-3 and J is TRBJ2-1, with a tentative D call TRBD2 (5 bases). With 0 bases removed from V and 3 bases from J, the gap between germline ends came to 18 bases. CDR3 length: 18 amino acids. The germline V gene encodes CDR1 LGHNA and CDR2 YSLEER. The CDR3 nucleotides read TGCGCCAGCAGCCAAGATCCCGGGGAAGACCGGCTCTACAATGAGCAGTTCTTC. It encodes CASSQDPGEDRLYNEQFF.

This chain uses TRBV29-1 with TRBJ1-2, with TRBD1 as a possible D gene (5 bases). The CDR3 has 14 amino acids. With 3 bases removed from V and 1 base from J, the gap between germline ends came to 12 bases. CDR1 and CDR2 (germline): SQVTM, ANQGSEA. The CDR3 region is CSVDLADSNYGYTF. CDR3 nucleotides: TGCAGCGTTGATCTGGCCGACAGTAACTATGGCTACACCTTC.

J is TRBJ2-5 and V is TRBV7-2; no firm D call. Germline lookup yields CDR1 SGHTA and CDR2 FQGNSA. The CDR3 covers 11 residues. V shed 5 bases and J shed 7 bases, with 8 bases lying between them. CDR3 loop: CASSLKVTQYF. DNA for the CDR3: TGTGCCAGCAGCCTAAAGGTGACCCAGTACTTC. The full variable domain, rest sourced from reference TRBV7-2 and TRBJ2-5, is GAGVSQSPSNKVTEKGKDVELRCDPISGHTALYWYRQSLGQGLEFLIYFQGNSAPDKSGLPSDRFSAERTGGSVSTLTIQRTQQEDSAVYLCASSLKVTQYFGPGTRLLVL.

This rearrangement joins TRBV28 to TRBJ2-5, with D maybe TRBD2 (5 bases). The CDR3 spans 13 residues. The germline V and J ends were trimmed by 3 bases and 5 bases, with 10 bases remaining between them. CDR1 is MDHEN, CDR2 SYDVKM, per germline. The CDR3 spells CASSFRGGETQYF. In DNA, the CDR3 is TGTGCCAGCAGTTTTAGAGGCGGGGAGACCCAGTACTTC.